This T cell receptor (beta chain) stems from a study of T cell responses to AZD1222 COVID-19 vaccine. The V gene end was trimmed by 0 bases and the J gene end by 3 bases; junction bases not matched to a gene: 6. The CDR3 has 16 residues. The germline V gene has CDR1 GTSNPN and CDR2 SVGIG (reference sequence). On this clone: Its antigen is unknown.

Whole-study findings and limits: Vaccine-associated CD4 TCRs spanned spike, dominant at 160-218 and 743-854. Nearly half of spike-specific TCRs reportedly target unmutated variant regions.

Sequencing was performed with immunoSEQ multiplex PCR; in TCRdb, only in-frame clones are kept and a portion is missing. The data contain 90,000 to 150,000 clones, around 88% of them seen just once; the ten biggest clones take up approximately 7.1%. V usage is TRBV30 and J usage is TRBJ2-2; 8 bases are shared with TRBD2. The origin of this receptor is an adult who received the AZD1222 COVID-19 vaccine. Specimen: peripheral blood, collected 28 days after the second AZD1222 dose. This CDR3 is CAWSVTGGGYTGELFF. The CDR3 DNA is TGTGCCTGGAGTGTAACGGGGGGGGGCTACACCGGGGAGCTGTTTTTT.